This T cell receptor (beta chain) was captured in a study of blood T cell repertoires in COVID-19. Per the original methods: Using reference gene primer amplification, nucleated cell counts were estimated. Repertoires were generated with immunoSEQ multiplex PCR, while TCRdb's copy carries only in-frame clones and drops some. D and trimming come from the DNA, and the V and J calls and clone size come from that table. The data hold about 240,000 clones, with more than 85% observed a single time. The age range of participants was about 18 to 90 years, with residence in fewer than 25 US areas. All recovered Cohort 3 donors got two negative PCRs, got clearance, or saw symptom resolution. CDR1 is SEHNR, CDR2 FQNEAQ, per germline (reference sequence). V lost 8 bases and J lost 2; bases outside the gene matches: 10. The CDR3 runs to 15 residues.

The sequencing sample was made of PBMCs or T cells enriched from blood (not recorded which). The clonotype originates from a woman in her 30s who had recovered from COVID-19. The chain combines TRBV7-9 with TRBJ2-7; 9 bases are shared with TRBD1. As DNA, the CDR3 is TGTGCCAGCTCCACAAGGGACAGGGCCGCCTACGAGCAGTACTTC. As protein: CASSTRDRAAYEQYF.